These 18 T cell receptor beta chains share one sample of origin, sequenced in a study of cytomegalovirus exposure and HLA in healthy donors. TCRdb's copy holds only in-frame clones and misses some; the assay was immunoSEQ multiplex PCR. The repertoire includes around 300,000 clones, around 90% of them detected once, and approximately 1.2% sits in the top ten. Sequenced material: PBMCs. Receptors originate from a woman younger than 45 in good health and CMV-seropositive.

The chain combines TRBV2 with TRBJ2-5, with 9 bases that match TRBD1. CDR1 is SNHLY and CDR2 is FYNNEI in the germline V gene. This CDR3 has 13 amino acids. After removal of 8 bases from V and 1 base from J, the junction contained 2 bases not matched to a gene. The CDR3, as DNA: TGTGCCAGCGGACAGGGGAGCCAAGAGACCCAGTACTTC. This encodes CASGQGSQETQYF. Supplemented by reference TRBV2 and TRBJ2-5, the full variable domain reads EPEVTQTPSHQVTQMGQEVILRCVPISNHLYFYWYRQILGQKVEFLVSFYNNEISEKSEIFDDQFSVERPDGSNFTLKIRSTKLEDSAMYFCASGQGSQETQYFGPGTRLLVL.

The gene calls are TRBV5-8 and TRBJ2-7; TRBD1 matches at 9 bases. The germline gives CDR1 SGHTS, CDR2 YDEGEE. V dropped 6 bases and J dropped 2; count of bases not matched to a gene: 3. CDR3 length: 13 residues. CDR3 DNA: TGTGCCAGCACCCGGGACAGGGCCTACGAGCAGTACTTC. Translated: CASTRDRAYEQYF.

The sample holds a few counts of this clone. The chain joins TRBV7-9 to TRBJ1-4, with a possible D match to TRBD1 (6 bases). V lost 7 bases and J 7 bases, leaving 16 bases between the germline ends. CDR3 length equals 14 residues. Looked up from germline, CDR1 is SEHNR and CDR2 is FQNEAQ (reference sequence). In DNA, the CDR3 is TGTGCCAGCACAGGTCAGGGGAACGTTGAAAAACTGTTTTTT. Translated, it gives CASTGQGNVEKLFF.

The chain joins TRBV29-1 to TRBJ2-3; D gene uncertain. CDR1 and CDR2 from the germline V gene are SQVTM and ANQGSEA. The CDR3 contains 14 residues. V was shortened by 3 bases and J by 0 bases, with 10 bases between the two germline ends. In DNA, the CDR3 is TGCAGCGTTGAGAATAGTTTGAGCACAGATACGCAGTATTTT. Translation gives CSVENSLSTDTQYF.

J is TRBJ2-3 and V is TRBV20-1, with D maybe TRBD1 (6 bases). Trimming pared 7 bases from V and 2 bases from J, leaving 7 bases between. There are 11 residues in the CDR3. CDR1 and CDR2 (germline): DFQATT, SNEGSKA (reference sequence). In DNA, the CDR3 is TGCAGTGGGACAGTCACAGATACGCAGTATTTT. Translation gives CSGTVTDTQYF.

The CDR3: CASSRDSFWDTEAFF. The CDR3 DNA is TGTGCCAGCAGCCGGGACAGTTTTTGGGACACTGAAGCTTTCTTT. V gene TRBV28 combines with J gene TRBJ1-1; 7 bases map to TRBD1. The CDR3 has 15 amino acids. Germline CDR1 MDHEN, CDR2 SYDVKM. The V gene end was trimmed by 6 bases and the J gene end by 3 bases; junction bases not matched to a gene: 10.

This rearrangement joins TRBV7-3 to TRBJ1-2; TRBD1 matches 9 bases. CDR3 length: 15 residues. Germline assignment: CDR1 SGHTA and CDR2 FQGTGA. After removal of 5 bases from V and 2 bases from J, the junction contained 6 bases not matched to a gene. CDR3 amino acids: CASSLGTGRNYGYTF. In DNA, the CDR3 is TGTGCCAGCAGCCTGGGGACAGGGAGGAACTATGGCTACACCTTC.

This chain links TRBV21-1 with TRBJ2-1; the listed D gene, TRBD1, was not tested against the DNA. TRBV21-1 constitutes a pseudogene. This CDR3 has 14 residues. In DNA form, the CDR3 reads TGTGCCAGCAGCAAAGGGTGGGCTTACAATGAGCAGTTCTTC. Encoded protein: CASSKGWAYNEQFF.

J is TRBJ2-1 and V is TRBV19, with D hard to call. V gave up 7 bases and J gave up 0 bases, with 13 bases separating them. The CDR3 runs 15 residues. CDR1 and CDR2 (germline): LNHDA, SQIVND (reference sequence). CDR3 sequence: CASKAASTSYNEQFF. The CDR3 DNA follows: TGTGCCAGTAAGGCCGCGAGTACCTCCTACAATGAGCAGTTCTTC.

The V and J genes are TRBV6-1 and TRBJ1-1; tentative D call: TRBD1 (6 bases). The CDR3 consists of 16 residues. The V gene lost 3 bases and the J gene lost 2 bases, with 16 bases spanning the gap. CDR1 and CDR2 (germline): MNHNS, SASEGT. This CDR3 reads CASSERSRGKNTEAFF. In nucleotides, the CDR3 is TGTGCCAGCAGTGAGAGGAGCAGGGGCAAAAACACTGAAGCTTTCTTT.

The chain recombines TRBV4-3 with TRBJ1-2; D not certain. V lost 0 bases, J lost 0 bases, and 5 bases lay in between. The CDR3 has 14 amino acids. The V gene's germline CDR1 is LGHNA and CDR2 YSLEER. The CDR3 protein is CASSQDTSNYGYTF. CDR3 bases: TGCGCCAGCAGCCAAGACACCTCTAACTATGGCTACACCTTC.

The V and J genes are TRBV4-3 and TRBJ1-1, with TRBD1 as a possible D gene (5 bases). Trimming removed 0 bases from V and 0 bases from J, with 14 bases in between. This CDR3 is 17 amino acids long. Germline V gene lookup returns CDR1 LGHNA and CDR2 YSLEER. CDR3 coding DNA: TGCGCCAGCAGCCAAGATATAGAGGGGTTCATGAACACTGAAGCTTTCTTT. Protein product: CASSQDIEGFMNTEAFF.

The V gene is TRBV6-1, the J gene TRBJ1-2; 7 bases agree with TRBD1. The germline V gene has CDR1 MNHNS and CDR2 SASEGT. This CDR3 region has 14 residues. V was clipped by 4 bases and J by 4 bases; unmatched bases: 6. CDR3 region: CASSGNRGGYGYTF. The CDR3 bases are TGTGCCAGCAGTGGTAACAGGGGAGGCTATGGCTACACCTTC.

This chain links TRBV6-5 with TRBJ1-5; a possible D gene is TRBD1 (5 bases). Germline CDR1 reads MNHEY; CDR2 reads SVGAGI. Trimming pared 0 bases from V and 11 bases from J, leaving 17 bases between. This CDR3 comprises 15 residues. The CDR3 DNA is TGTGCCAGCAGTTACTCCCCGACAGCGGCGGGGTCCCAGCATTTT. It translates to CASSYSPTAAGSQHF.

V gene TRBV7-3 combines with J gene TRBJ2-2, with D maybe TRBD1 (7 bases). V was pared by 2 bases and J by 6 bases, with 13 bases between. This CDR3 comprises 15 residues. Per the germline V gene, CDR1 is SGHTA and CDR2 is FQGTGA. The CDR3: CASSLSGRGAGELFF. DNA of the CDR3: TGTGCCAGCAGCTTATCGGGCAGGGGGGCCGGGGAGCTGTTTTTT.

The chain combines TRBV4-3 with TRBJ2-7, with D perhaps matching TRBD1 (6 bases). Germline V lookup: CDR1 LGHNA, CDR2 YSLEER. The CDR3 runs 14 residues. The V gene lost 1 base and the J gene lost 3 bases, with 10 bases spanning the gap. Written as DNA, the CDR3 is TGCGCCAGCAGCCAAGTTGCAGGGGACTACGAGCAGTACTTC. This codes for CASSQVAGDYEQYF.

The rearrangement links TRBV27 to TRBJ1-2; the D is unclear. The ends were cut back, 8 bases at V and 0 bases at J, with 4 bases in the middle. Germline V gene lookup returns CDR1 MNHEY and CDR2 SMNVEV (reference sequence). This CDR3 comprises 11 residues. The CDR3 sequence: CASGPNYGYTF. Written as DNA, the CDR3 is TGTGCCAGCGGACCTAACTATGGCTACACCTTC.

V gene TRBV27 combines with J gene TRBJ2-7; 11 bases align to TRBD2. Trimming cost V 0 bases and J 3 bases; bases outside gene matches: 7. Germline V lookup: CDR1 MNHEY, CDR2 SMNVEV (reference sequence). The CDR3 covers 17 residues. The DNA of the CDR3 is TGTGCCAGCAGTTTATCCCAAACTAGCGGGAGTTTCTACGAGCAGTACTTC. As protein: CASSLSQTSGSFYEQYF.